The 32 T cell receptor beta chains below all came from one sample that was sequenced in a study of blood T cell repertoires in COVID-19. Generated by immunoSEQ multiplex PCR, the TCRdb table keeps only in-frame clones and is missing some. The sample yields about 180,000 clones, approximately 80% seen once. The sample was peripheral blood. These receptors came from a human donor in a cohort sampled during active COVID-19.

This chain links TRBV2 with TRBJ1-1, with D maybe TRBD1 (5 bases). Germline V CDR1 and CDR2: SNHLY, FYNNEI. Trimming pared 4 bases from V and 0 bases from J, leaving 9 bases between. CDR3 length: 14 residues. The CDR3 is CASSVQGVNTEAFF. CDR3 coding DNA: TGTGCCAGCAGTGTACAAGGGGTGAACACTGAAGCTTTCTTT.

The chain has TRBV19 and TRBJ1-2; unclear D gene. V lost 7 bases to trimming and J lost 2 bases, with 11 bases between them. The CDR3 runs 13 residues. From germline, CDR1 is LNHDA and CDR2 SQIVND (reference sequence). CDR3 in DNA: TGTGCCAGTACCTCATACTGGAACTATGGCTACACCTTC. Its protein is CASTSYWNYGYTF.

The CDR3 sequence is CSVSGGGAGDEQFF. CDR3 sequence (DNA): TGCAGCGTTTCTGGCGGGGGGGCCGGGGATGAGCAGTTCTTC. The chain employs TRBV29-1 and TRBJ2-1; 9 bases match TRBD2. Germline values: CDR1 SQVTM, CDR2 ANQGSEA. The CDR3 spans 14 residues. V shed 5 bases, J shed 8 bases, and the junction held 10 bases outside the gene matches.

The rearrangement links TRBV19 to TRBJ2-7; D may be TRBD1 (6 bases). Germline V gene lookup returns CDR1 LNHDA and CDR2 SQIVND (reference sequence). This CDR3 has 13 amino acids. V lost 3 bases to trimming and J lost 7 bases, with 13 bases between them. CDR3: CASSIGQPFEQYF. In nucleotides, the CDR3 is TGTGCCAGTAGTATTGGACAGCCCTTTGAGCAGTACTTC.

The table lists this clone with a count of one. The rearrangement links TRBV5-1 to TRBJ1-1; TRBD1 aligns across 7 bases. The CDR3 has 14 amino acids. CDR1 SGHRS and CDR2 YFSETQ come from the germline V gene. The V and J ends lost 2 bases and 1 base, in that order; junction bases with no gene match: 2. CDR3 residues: CASSLQGSNTEAFF. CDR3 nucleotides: TGCGCCAGCAGCTTACAGGGGTCGAACACTGAAGCTTTCTTT.

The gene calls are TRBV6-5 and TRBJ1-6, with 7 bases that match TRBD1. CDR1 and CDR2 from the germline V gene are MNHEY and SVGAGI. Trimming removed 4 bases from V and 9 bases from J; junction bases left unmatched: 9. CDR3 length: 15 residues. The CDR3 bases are TGTGCCAGCAGTTCCGAGACAGGGACGACTTCACCCCTCCACTTT. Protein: CASSSETGTTSPLHF.

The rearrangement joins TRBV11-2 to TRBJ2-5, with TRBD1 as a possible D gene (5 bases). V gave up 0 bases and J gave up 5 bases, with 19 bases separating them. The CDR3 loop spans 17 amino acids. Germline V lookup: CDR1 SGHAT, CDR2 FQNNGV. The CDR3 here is CASSLDKSGWILETQYF. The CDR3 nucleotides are TGTGCCAGCAGCTTAGATAAGTCAGGGTGGATCCTTGAGACCCAGTACTTC.

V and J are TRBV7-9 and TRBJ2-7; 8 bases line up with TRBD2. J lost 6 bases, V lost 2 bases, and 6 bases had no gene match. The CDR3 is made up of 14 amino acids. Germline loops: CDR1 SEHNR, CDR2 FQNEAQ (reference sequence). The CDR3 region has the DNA TGTGCCAGCAGCTTATCCCCCGGGGGGGCCGAGCAGTACTTC. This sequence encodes CASSLSPGGAEQYF.

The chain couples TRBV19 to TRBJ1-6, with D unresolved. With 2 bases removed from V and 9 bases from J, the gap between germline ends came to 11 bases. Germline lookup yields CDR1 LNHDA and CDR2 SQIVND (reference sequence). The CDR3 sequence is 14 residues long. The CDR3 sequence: CASSINIEGSPLHF. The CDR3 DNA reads TGTGCCAGTAGTATAAACATAGAGGGTTCACCCCTCCACTTT. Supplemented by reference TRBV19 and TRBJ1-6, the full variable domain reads DGGITQSPKYLFRKEGQNVTLSCEQNLNHDAMYWYRQDPGQGLRLIYYSQIVNDFQKGDIAEGYSVSREKKESFPLTVTSAQKNPTAFYLCASSINIEGSPLHFGNGTRLTVT.

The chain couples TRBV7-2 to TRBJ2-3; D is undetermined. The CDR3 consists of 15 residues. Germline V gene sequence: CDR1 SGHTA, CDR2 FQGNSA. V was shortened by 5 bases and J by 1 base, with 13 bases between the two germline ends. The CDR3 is CASSPRLFGTDTQYF. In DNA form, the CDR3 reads TGTGCCAGCAGCCCCAGATTGTTCGGCACAGATACGCAGTATTTT. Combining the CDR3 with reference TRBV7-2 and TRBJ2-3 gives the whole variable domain GAGVSQSPSNKVTEKGKDVELRCDPISGHTALYWYRQSLGQGLEFLIYFQGNSAPDKSGLPSDRFSAERTGGSVSTLTIQRTQQEDSAVYLCASSPRLFGTDTQYFGPGTRLTVL.

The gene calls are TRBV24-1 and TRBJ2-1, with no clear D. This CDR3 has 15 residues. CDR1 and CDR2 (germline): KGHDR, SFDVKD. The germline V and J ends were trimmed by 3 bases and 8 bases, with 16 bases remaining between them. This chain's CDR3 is CATSDPSGRPDEQFF. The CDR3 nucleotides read TGTGCCACCAGTGATCCCTCAGGCAGGCCGGATGAGCAGTTCTTC.

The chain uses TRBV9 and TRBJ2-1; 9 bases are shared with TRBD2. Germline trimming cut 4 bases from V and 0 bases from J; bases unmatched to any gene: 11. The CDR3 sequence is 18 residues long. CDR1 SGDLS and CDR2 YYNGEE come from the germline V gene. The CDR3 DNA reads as TGTGCCAGCAGCAGGGGACTAGCTACGAGAAGCTCCTACAATGAGCAGTTCTTC. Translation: CASSRGLATRSSYNEQFF.

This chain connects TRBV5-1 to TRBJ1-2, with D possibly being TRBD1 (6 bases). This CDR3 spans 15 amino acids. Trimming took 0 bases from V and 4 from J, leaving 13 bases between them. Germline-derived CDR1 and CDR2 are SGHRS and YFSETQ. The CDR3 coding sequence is TGCGCCAGCAGCTTGGGGCAGGGGATTAGCTATGGCTACACCTTC. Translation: CASSLGQGISYGYTF.

Written as DNA, the CDR3 is TGCGCCAGCAGCCAAGACAGGACACCCGGCCAAGAGACCCAGTACTTC. Its translation is CASSQDRTPGQETQYF. The chain uses TRBV4-1 and TRBJ2-5; tentative D call: TRBD1 (5 bases). Germline CDR1 is MGHRA and CDR2 is YSYEKL. V was pared by 0 bases and J by 1 base, with 12 bases between. The CDR3 totals 16 residues.

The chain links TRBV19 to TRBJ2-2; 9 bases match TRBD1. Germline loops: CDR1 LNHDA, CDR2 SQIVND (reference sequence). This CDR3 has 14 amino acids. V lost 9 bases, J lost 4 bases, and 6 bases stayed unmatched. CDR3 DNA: TGTGCCAGCAACCGGGACAGGGTCACCGGGGAGCTGTTTTTT. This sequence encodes CASNRDRVTGELFF.

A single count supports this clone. This CDR3 reads CASSSADSSYEQYF. CDR3 coding DNA: TGTGCCAGCAGCTCTGCGGACAGCTCCTACGAGCAGTACTTC. This chain links TRBV7-6 with TRBJ2-7; possible D gene TRBD1, 6 bases. Trimming cost V 4 bases and J 0 bases, with 10 bases left between them. This CDR3 spans 14 amino acids. Germline V gives CDR1 SGHVS, CDR2 FNYEAQ.

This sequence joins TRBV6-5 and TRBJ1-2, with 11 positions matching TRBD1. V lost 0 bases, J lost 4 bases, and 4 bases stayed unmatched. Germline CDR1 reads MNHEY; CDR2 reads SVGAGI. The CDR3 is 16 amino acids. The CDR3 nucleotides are TGTGCCAGCAGTTACTCTGCCGGGACAGGGGGCTATGGCTACACCTTC. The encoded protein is CASSYSAGTGGYGYTF.

CDR3 nucleotide sequence: TGCAGCGTGTCTAGCGGGGGGTCTTCCGAGCAGTACTTC. Translation: CSVSSGGSSEQYF. The chain joins TRBV29-1 to TRBJ2-7, with 11 bases fitting TRBD2. This CDR3 is 13 amino acids long. V lost 6 bases and J lost 6; bases outside the gene matches: 7. In germline, CDR1 is SQVTM, CDR2 ANQGSEA.

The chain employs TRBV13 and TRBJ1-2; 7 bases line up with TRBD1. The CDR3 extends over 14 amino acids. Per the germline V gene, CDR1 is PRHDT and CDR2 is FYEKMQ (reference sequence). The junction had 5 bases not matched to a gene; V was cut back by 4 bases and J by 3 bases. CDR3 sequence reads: CASSSQGKDYGYTF. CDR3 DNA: TGTGCCAGCAGCTCACAGGGGAAGGACTATGGCTACACCTTC.

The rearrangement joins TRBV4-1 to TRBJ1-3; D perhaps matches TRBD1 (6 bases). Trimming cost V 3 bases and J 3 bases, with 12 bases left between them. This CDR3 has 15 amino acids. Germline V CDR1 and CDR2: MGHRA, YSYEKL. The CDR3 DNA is TGCGCCAGCAGCCAGCAGGGGTCAAGTGGAAACACCATATATTTT. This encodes CASSQQGSSGNTIYF.

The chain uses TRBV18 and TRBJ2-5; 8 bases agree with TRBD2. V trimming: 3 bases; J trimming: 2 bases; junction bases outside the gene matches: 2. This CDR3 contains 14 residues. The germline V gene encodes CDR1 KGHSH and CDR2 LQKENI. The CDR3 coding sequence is TGTGCCAGCTCACCTCGGGGGGGGCAAGAGACCCAGTACTTC. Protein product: CASSPRGGQETQYF.

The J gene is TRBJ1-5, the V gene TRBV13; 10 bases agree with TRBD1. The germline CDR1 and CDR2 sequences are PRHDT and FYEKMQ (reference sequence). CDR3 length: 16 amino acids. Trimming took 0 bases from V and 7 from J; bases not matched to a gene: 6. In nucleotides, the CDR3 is TGTGCCAGCAGCTTAGGTGGACAGGGGGTAGGACAGCCCCAGCATTTT. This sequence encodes CASSLGGQGVGQPQHF.

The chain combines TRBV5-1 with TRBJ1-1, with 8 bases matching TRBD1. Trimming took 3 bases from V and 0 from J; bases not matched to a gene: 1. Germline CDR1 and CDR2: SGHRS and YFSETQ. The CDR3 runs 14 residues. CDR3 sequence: CASSWDRMNTEAFF. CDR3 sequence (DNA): TGCGCCAGCAGCTGGGACAGGATGAACACTGAAGCTTTCTTT.

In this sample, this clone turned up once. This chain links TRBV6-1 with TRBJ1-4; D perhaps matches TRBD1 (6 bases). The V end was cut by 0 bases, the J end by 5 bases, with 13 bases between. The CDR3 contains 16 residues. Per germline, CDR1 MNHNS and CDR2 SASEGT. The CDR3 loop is CASSEALHRVNEKLFF. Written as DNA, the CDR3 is TGTGCCAGCAGTGAAGCGCTACACAGGGTAAATGAAAAACTGTTTTTT.

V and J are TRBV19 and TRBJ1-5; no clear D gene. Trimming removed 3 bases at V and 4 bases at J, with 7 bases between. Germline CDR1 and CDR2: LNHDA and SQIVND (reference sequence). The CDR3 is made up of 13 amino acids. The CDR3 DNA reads TGTGCCAGTAGTATGGCCCCGAATCAGCCCCAGCATTTT. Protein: CASSMAPNQPQHF.

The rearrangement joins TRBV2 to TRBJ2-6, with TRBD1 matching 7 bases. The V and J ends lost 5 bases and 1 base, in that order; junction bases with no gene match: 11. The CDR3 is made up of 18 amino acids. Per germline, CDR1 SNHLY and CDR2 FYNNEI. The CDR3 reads CASSQTTGRTSGANVLTF. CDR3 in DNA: TGTGCCAGCAGTCAGACGACAGGGAGAACTTCTGGGGCCAACGTCCTGACTTTC.

The CDR3 nucleotides read TGTGCCAGCAGTGTAGGACAGGGCACTGAAGCTTTCTTT. Translation: CASSVGQGTEAFF. The chain is built from TRBV2 and TRBJ1-1; 8 bases agree with TRBD1. Germline loops: CDR1 SNHLY, CDR2 FYNNEI. The ends lost 4 bases at V and 4 bases at J; junction bases unmatched: 2. The CDR3 has 13 residues.

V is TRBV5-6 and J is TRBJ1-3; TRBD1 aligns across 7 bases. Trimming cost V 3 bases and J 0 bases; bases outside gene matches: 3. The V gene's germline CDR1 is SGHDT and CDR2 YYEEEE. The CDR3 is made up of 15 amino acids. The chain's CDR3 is CASSWGQSSGNTIYF. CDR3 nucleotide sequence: TGTGCCAGCAGCTGGGGACAGTCCTCTGGAAACACCATATATTTT.

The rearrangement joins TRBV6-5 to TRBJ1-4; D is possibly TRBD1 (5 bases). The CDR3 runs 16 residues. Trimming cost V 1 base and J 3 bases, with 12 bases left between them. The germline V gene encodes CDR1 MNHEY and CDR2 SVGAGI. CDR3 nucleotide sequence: TGTGCCAGCAGTTACTATGGGGGAGGCGCTAATGAAAAACTGTTTTTT. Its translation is CASSYYGGGANEKLFF.

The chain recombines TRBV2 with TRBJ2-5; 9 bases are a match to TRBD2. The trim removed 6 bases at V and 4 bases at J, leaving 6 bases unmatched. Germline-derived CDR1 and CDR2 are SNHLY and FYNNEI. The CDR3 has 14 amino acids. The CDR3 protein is CASSAGGGGETQYF. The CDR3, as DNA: TGTGCCAGCAGCGCGGGGGGGGGAGGAGAGACCCAGTACTTC.

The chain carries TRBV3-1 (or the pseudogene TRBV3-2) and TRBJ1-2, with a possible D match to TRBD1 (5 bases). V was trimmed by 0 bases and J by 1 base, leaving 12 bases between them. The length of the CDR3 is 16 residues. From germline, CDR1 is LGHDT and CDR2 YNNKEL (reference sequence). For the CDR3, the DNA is TGTGCCAGCAGCCAAGATGCGACAGCCCTTAACTATGGCTACACCTTC. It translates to CASSQDATALNYGYTF.

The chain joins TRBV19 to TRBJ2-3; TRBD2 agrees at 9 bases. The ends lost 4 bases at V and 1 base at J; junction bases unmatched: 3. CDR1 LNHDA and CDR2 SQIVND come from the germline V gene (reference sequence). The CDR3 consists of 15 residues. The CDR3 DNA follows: TGTGCCAGTAGTAGGGCTAGCGGGGGCACAGATACGCAGTATTTT. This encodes CASSRASGGTDTQYF.